This TCR beta chain came from a study of blood T cell repertoires in COVID-19. Overall study: Italy, Spain and the United States were the sources of the convalescent and acute COVID-19 samples. Sample material is recorded as cDNA or gDNA derived from T cells, B-cell-depleted T cells, or PBMCs.

Libraries were prepared by immunoSEQ multiplex PCR; TCRdb keeps only in-frame clonotypes and omits some of them. Of more than 300,000 clones detected, more than 70% appear once; the ten largest clones hold about 7%. This CDR3 is built from 13 residues. Germline values: CDR1 MGHRA, CDR2 YSYEKL. Trimming stripped 0 bases from V and 12 bases from J, with 12 bases between. The clonotype comes from a woman aged 70-85 years with COVID-19, enrolled during active disease. The gene calls are TRBV4-1 and TRBJ2-4, with D possibly TRBD2 on 5 matching bases. Sequencing was done on a sample of peripheral blood. As DNA, the CDR3 is TGCGCCAGCAGCCAAGATGGGGAGTTAAGTCAGTACTTC. Translation gives CASSQDGELSQYF.